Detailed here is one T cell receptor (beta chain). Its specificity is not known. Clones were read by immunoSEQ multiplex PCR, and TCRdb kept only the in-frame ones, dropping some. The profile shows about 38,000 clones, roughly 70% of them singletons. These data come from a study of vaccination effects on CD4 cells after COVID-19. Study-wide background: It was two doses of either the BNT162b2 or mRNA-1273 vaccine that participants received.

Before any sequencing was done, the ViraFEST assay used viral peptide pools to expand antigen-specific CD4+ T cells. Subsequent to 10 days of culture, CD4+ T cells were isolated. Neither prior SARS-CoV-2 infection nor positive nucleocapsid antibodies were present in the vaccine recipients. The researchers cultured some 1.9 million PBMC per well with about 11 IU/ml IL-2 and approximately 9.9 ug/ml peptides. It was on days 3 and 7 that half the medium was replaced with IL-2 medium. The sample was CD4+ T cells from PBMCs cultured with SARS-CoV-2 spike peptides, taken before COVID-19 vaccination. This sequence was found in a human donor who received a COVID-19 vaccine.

The CDR3 region has the DNA TGTGCCAGCAGCCTCGGGACATCCTTAATCGGGGAGCTGTTTTTT. Its protein product is CASSLGTSLIGELFF. This chain connects TRBV9 to TRBJ2-2; tentatively, D is TRBD1 (6 bases). V lost 4 bases to trimming and J lost 7 bases, with 17 bases between them. The germline V gene encodes CDR1 SGDLS and CDR2 YYNGEE. The CDR3 has 15 residues.